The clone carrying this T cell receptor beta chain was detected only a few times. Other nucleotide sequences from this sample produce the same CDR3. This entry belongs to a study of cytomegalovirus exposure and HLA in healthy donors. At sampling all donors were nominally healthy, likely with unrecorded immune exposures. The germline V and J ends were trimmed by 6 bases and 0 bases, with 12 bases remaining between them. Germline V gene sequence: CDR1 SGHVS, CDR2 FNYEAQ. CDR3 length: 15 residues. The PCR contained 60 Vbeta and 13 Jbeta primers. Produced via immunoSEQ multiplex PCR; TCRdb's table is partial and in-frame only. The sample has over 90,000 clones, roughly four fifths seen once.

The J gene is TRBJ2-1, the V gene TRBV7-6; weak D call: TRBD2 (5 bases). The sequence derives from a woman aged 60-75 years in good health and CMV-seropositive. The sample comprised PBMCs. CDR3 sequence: CASSRGQSSYNEQFF. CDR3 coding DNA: TGTGCCAGCAGTCGAGGGCAGAGCTCCTACAATGAGCAGTTCTTC.